Each of the 2 T cell receptor beta chains below was sequenced from the same sample in a study of T cell repertoires in cytomegalovirus infection. TCRdb passed the reads through MiXCR, listing each CDR3 protein once. In the table there are roughly 70,000 distinct CDR3 sequences, around 20% of which are singletons. No antigens are known for them. Here the sequenced sample was CD8+ T cells from cultured PBMCs, taken from culture after CMV antigen stimulation. Source of these receptors: a human donor in good health (CMV status not recorded). Some clones in this sample may be carry-over from other donors' samples.

This clonotype was detected a few times. The V and J genes are TRBV7-2 and TRBJ1-1, with unresolved D. In germline, CDR1 is SGHTA, CDR2 FQGNSA. Trimming pared 5 bases from V and 5 bases from J, leaving 15 bases between. This CDR3 is built from 14 residues. The CDR3 coding sequence is TGTGCCAGCAGCCCCTCCGCAGAGGAAACTGAAGCTTTCTTT. This translates into CASSPSAEETEAFF.

V usage is TRBV7-2 and J usage is TRBJ1-1; 8 bases align to TRBD1. The CDR3 covers 15 residues. Germline V gives CDR1 SGHTA, CDR2 FQGNSA. V trimming: 1 base; J trimming: 3 bases; junction bases outside the gene matches: 4. The CDR3 here is CASSLGQGADTEAFF. The CDR3 DNA reads as TGTGCCAGCAGCTTAGGGCAGGGGGCGGACACTGAAGCTTTCTTT.